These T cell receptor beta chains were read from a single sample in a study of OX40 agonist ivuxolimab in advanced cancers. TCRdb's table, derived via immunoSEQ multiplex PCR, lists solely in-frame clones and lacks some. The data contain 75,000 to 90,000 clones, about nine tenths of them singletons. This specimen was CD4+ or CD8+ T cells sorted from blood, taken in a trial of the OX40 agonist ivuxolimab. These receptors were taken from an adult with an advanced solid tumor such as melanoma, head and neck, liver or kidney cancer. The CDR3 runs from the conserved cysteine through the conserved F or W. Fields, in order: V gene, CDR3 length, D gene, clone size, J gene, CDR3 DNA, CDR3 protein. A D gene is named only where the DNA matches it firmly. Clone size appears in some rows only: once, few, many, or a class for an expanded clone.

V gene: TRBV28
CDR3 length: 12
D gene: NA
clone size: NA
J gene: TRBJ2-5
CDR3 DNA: TGTGCCAGCAGTTCCCTCTTTGAGACCCAGTACTTC
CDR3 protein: CASSSLFETQYF

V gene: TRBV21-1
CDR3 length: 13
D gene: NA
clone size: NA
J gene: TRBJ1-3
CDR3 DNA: TGTGCCAGCAGCAAATCTCCCCGGGACACCATATATTTT
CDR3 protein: CASSKSPRDTIYF

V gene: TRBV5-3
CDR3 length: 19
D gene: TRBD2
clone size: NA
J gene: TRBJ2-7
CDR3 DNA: TGTGCCAGAAGCACGCCCCCGGGACTAGCGGGAGAATCCCCCTACGAGCAGTACTTC
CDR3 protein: CARSTPPGLAGESPYEQYF

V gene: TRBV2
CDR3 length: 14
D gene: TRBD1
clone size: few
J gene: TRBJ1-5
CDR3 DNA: TGTGCCAGCAGCGCACAGGGGGCGGATCAGCCCCAGCATTTT
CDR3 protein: CASSAQGADQPQHF

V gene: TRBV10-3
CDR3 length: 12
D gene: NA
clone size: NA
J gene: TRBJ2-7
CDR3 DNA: TGTGCCGCGCGAGCGCCCTCCTACGAGCAGTACTTC
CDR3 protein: CAARAPSYEQYF

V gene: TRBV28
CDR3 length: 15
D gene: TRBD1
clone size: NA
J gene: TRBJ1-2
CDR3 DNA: TGTGCCAGCAGTCGGACAGGGGGCCGGTTATCCGGCTACACCTTC
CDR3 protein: CASSRTGGRLSGYTF

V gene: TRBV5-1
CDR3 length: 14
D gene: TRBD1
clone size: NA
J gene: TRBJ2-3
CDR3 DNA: TGCGCCAGCAGCCCCTGGGACAGGACAGATACGCAGTATTTT
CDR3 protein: CASSPWDRTDTQYF

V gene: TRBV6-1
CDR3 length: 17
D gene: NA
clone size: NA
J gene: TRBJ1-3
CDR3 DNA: TGTGCCAGCAGTGAAGCCCTAGGGGGGTACTCTGGAAACACCATATATTTT
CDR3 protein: CASSEALGGYSGNTIYF

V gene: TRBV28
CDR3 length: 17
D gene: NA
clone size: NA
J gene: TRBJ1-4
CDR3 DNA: TGTGCCAGCACCAAAGGAGGGAGGGGGGAGTCGAGTGAAAAACTGTTTTTT
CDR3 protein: CASTKGGRGESSEKLFF

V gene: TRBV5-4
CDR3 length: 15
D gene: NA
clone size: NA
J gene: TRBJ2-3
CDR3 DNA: TGTGCCAGCAGCTTGGTGGGACGTCCAGGAGATACGCAGTATTTT
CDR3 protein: CASSLVGRPGDTQYF

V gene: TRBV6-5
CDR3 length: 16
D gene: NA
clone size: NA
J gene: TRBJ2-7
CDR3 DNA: TGTGCCAGCAGTTACTCGGTTCTGCAGGGTTGGAACGAGCAGTACTTC
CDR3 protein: CASSYSVLQGWNEQYF

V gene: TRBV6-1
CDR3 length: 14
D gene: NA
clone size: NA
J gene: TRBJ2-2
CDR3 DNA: TGTGCCAGTAGCGACAGGCGGCTTGGCGGGGAGCTGTTTTTT
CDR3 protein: CASSDRRLGGELFF

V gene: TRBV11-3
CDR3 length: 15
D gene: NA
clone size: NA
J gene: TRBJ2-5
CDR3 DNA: TGTGCCAGCAGCTTACATCAGGGGAACCAAGAGACCCAGTACTTC
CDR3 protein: CASSLHQGNQETQYF

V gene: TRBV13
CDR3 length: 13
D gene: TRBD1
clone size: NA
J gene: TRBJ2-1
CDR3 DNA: TGTGCCAGCAGCCTAACAGGGGTGGATGAGCAGTTCTTC
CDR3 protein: CASSLTGVDEQFF

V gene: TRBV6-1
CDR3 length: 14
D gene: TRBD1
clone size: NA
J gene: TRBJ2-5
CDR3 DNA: TGTGCCAGCAGTGCAACGGGACAGAGCAAGAACCAGTACTTC
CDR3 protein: CASSATGQSKNQYF

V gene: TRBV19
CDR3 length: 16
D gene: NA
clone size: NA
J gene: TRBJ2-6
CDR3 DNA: TGTGCCAGTAGTACAGGCGGGGGCGGAGGGGCCAACGTCCTGACTTTC
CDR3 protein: CASSTGGGGGANVLTF

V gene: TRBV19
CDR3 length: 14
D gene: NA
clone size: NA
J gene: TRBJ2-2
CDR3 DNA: TGTGCCAGTAGCGCCCGCTGGAACACCGGGGAGCTGTTTTTT
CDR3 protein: CASSARWNTGELFF

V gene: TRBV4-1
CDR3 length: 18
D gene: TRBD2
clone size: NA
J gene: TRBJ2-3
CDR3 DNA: TGCGCCAGCAGCCAATATACGAGTGCGGGGGGCCGGGAAGATACGCAGTATTTT
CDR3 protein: CASSQYTSAGGREDTQYF

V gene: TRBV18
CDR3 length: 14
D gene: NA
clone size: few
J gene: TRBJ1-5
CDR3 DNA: TGTGCCAGCTCAAGGCAGGGAAGCAATCAGCCCCAGCATTTT
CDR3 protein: CASSRQGSNQPQHF

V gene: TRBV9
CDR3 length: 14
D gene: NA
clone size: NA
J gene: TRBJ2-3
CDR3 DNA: TGTGCCAGCAGCCCCACCACGGGAACAGATACGCAGTATTTT
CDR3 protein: CASSPTTGTDTQYF

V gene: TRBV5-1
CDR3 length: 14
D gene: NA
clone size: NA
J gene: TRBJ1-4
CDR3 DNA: TGCGCCAGCAGCTTGGAGGAATCTAATGAAAAACTGTTTTTT
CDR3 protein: CASSLEESNEKLFF

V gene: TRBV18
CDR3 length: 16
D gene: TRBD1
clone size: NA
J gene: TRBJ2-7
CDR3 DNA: TGTGCCAGCTCACCGCGCGGTGGACAGGGTTTCTACGAGCAGTACTTC
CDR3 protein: CASSPRGGQGFYEQYF

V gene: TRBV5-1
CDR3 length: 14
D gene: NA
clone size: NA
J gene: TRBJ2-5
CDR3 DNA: TGCGCCAGCAGCACGGCCGGGGGTGGGGAGACCCAGTACTTC
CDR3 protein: CASSTAGGGETQYF

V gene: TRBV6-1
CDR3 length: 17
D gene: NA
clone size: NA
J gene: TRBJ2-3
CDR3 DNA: TGTGCCAGCAGTGAAACGTCTGGCGGACTGAGGGCAGATACGCAGTATTTT
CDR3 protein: CASSETSGGLRADTQYF

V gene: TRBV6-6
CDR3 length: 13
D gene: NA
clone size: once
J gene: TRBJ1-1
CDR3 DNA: TGTGCCAGCACGGGGCAGGGCTTGACTGAAGCTTTCTTT
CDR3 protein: CASTGQGLTEAFF

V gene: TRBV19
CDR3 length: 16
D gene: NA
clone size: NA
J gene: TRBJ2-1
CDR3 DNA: TGTGCCAGTAGTACCCCAGGACAGGCGGGGATTTATGAGCAGTTCTTC
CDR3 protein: CASSTPGQAGIYEQFF

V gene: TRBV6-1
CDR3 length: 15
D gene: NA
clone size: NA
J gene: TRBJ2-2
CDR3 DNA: TGTGCCAGCAGTACCGGGAACGCGAACACCGGGGAGCTGTTTTTT
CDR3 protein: CASSTGNANTGELFF

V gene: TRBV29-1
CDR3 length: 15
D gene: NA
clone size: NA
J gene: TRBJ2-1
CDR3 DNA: TGCAGCGTTGCCGTTGGACAGAGCTCCTACAATGAGCAGTTCTTC
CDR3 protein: CSVAVGQSSYNEQFF

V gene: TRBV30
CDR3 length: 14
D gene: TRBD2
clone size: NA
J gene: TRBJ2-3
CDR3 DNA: TGTGCCTGGAGGTCTAGCGGGAGTGCAGATACGCAGTATTTT
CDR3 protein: CAWRSSGSADTQYF

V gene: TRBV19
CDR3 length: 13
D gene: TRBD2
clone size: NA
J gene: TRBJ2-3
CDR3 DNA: TGTGCCAGTAGCGGGGGGGGTGCAGATACGCAGTATTTT
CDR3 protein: CASSGGGADTQYF

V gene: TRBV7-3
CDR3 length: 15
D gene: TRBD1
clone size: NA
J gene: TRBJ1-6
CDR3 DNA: TGTGCCAGCAGCTTAACAGGGACAGGAAATTCACCCCTCCACTTT
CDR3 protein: CASSLTGTGNSPLHF

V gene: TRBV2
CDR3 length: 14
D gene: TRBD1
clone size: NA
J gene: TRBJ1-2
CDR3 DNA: TGTGCCAGCAGGGGGGACAGGACTAACTATGGCTACACCTTC
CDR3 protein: CASRGDRTNYGYTF

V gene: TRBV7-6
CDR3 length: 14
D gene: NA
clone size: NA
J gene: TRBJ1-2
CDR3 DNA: TGTGCCAGCAGCTCTTACCGGGACACATCCTCCTACACCTTC
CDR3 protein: CASSSYRDTSSYTF

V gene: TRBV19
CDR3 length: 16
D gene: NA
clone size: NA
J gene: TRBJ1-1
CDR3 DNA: TGTGCCAGTAGTATGGTCGGGGGCGGATATACCACTGAAGCTTTCTTT
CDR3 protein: CASSMVGGGYTTEAFF

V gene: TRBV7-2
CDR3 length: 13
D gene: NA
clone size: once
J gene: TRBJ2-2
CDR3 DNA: TGTGCCAGCAGCCCAAGGGTGTCCGGGGAGCTGTTTTTT
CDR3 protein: CASSPRVSGELFF

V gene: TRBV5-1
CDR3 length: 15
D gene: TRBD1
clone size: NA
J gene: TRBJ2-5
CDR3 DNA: TGCGCCAGCGGTCAAACAGGGGAAGAGGGGGAGACCCAGTACTTC
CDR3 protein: CASGQTGEEGETQYF

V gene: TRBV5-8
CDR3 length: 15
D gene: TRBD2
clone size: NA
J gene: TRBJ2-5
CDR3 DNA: TGTGCCAGCAGCCCCGGACTAGCGGTTCAAGAGACCCAGTACTTC
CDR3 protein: CASSPGLAVQETQYF

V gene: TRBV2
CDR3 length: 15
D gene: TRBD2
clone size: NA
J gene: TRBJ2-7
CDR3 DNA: TGTGCCAGCAGACTAGGACTAGCGGGACCCTACGAGCAGTACTTC
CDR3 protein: CASRLGLAGPYEQYF

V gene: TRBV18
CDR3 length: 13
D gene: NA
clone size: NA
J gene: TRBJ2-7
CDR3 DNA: TGTGCCAGCTCACCACCGAACAGCTACGAGCAGTACTTC
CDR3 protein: CASSPPNSYEQYF

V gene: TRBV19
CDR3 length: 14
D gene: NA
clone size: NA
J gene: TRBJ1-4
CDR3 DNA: TGTGCCAGTAGGATGGGGGAGGCGGGTGAAAAACTGTTTTTT
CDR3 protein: CASRMGEAGEKLFF

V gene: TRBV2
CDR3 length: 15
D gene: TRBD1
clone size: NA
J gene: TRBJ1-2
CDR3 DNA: TGTGCCAGCAGTGTCCAGGGGGCATCCGACTATGGCTACACCTTC
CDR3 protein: CASSVQGASDYGYTF

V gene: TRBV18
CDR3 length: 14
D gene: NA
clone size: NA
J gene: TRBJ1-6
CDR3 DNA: TGTGCCAGCTCACCAGAGGGGGGTGGGTCACCCCTCCACTTT
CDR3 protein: CASSPEGGGSPLHF

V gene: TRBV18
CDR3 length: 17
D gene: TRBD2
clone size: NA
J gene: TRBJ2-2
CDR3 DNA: TGTGCCAGCTCACCCGGACTAGCGGGGCTGAACACCGGGGAGCTGTTTTTT
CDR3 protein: CASSPGLAGLNTGELFF

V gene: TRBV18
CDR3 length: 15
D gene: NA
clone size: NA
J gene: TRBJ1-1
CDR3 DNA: TGTGCCAGCTCACCACGAGTCGGGGCGAACACTGAAGCTTTCTTT
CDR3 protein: CASSPRVGANTEAFF

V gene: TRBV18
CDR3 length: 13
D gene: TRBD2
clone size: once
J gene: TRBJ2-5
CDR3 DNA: TGTGCCAGCTCTGGGACTAGCGGAGAGACCCAGTACTTC
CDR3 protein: CASSGTSGETQYF

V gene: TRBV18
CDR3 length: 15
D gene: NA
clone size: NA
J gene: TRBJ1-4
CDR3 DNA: TGTGCCAGCTCACCCCTCAGGGACACTAATGAAAAACTGTTTTTT
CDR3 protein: CASSPLRDTNEKLFF

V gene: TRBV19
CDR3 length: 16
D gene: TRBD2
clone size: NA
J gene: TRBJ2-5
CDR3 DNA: TGTGCCAGTAGTCTTACTAGCGGGAGTATCCCGGAGACCCAGTACTTC
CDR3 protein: CASSLTSGSIPETQYF

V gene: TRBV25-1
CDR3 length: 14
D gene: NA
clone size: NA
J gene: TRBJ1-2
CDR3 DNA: TGTGCCAGCAGTGAATCTGGAGGGGCCGCTGGCTACACCTTC
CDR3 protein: CASSESGGAAGYTF

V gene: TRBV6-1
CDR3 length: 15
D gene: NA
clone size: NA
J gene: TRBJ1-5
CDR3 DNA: TGTGCCAGCAGTGAAAGGTCGGGGGCCAATCAGCCCCAGCATTTT
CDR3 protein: CASSERSGANQPQHF

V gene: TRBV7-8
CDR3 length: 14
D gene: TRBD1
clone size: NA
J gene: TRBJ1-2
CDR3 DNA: TGTGCCAGCAGCAACAGGGGGCGAACGGACGGCTACACCTTC
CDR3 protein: CASSNRGRTDGYTF

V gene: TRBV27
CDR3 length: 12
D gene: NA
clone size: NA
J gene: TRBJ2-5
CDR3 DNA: TGTGCCAGCAGTCCATCCGGGGAGACCCAGTACTTC
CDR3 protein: CASSPSGETQYF

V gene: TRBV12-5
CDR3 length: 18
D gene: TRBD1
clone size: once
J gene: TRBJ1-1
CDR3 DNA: TGTGCTAGTGGTTACTCATCCAGGGGGCTGACCATGAACACTGAAGCTTTCTTT
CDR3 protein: CASGYSSRGLTMNTEAFF

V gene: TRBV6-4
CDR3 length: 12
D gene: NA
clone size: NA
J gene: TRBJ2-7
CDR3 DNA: TGTGCCAGCAGCCGGGACGGCTACGAGCAGTACTTC
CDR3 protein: CASSRDGYEQYF

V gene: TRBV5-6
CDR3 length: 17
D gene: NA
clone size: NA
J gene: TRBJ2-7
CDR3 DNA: TGTGCCAGCAGTTCTGAATTGACTAGGGTAGCCGCCTACGAGCAGTACTTC
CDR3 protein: CASSSELTRVAAYEQYF

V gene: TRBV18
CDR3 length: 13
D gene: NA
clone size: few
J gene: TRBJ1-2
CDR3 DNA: TGTGCCAGCTCGCGGGCCAGGCTAGAGGGCTACACCTTC
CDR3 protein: CASSRARLEGYTF

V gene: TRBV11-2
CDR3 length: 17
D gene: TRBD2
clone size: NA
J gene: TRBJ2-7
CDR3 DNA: TGTGCCAGCAGCTTCACCTCTAGCGGGAGGGCCTCCTACGAGCAGTACTTC
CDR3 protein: CASSFTSSGRASYEQYF

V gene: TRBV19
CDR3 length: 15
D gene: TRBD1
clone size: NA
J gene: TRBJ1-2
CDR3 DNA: TGTGCCAGTTCTTCAACAGGGGGCGCCGACGGAGGCTACACCTTC
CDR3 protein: CASSSTGGADGGYTF